A selection of T cell receptor beta chains follows, all from one sample in a study of CD8+ T cells in alopecia areata. Clones were read by immunoSEQ multiplex PCR, and TCRdb kept only the in-frame ones, dropping some. Here the sample spans 150,000 to 200,000 clones, around 57% being singletons. The specimen sequenced was CD4+ T cells sorted from blood. All receptors come from a human donor in good health. CDR3s include the opening cysteine and the closing phenylalanine or tryptophan. D genes are given only for firm matches. Expanded clones are given a class, and other clones once, few, many or no size at all.

clone_size	v_call	j_call	d_call	cdr3_nt	cdr3_aa
NA	TRBV28	TRBJ2-4	NA	TGTGCCAGCAGTTTCTACGGCCTCCGGGCCAAAAACATTCAGTACTTC	CASSFYGLRAKNIQYF
few	TRBV2	TRBJ2-2	TRBD1	TGTGCCAGCAGTCGACAGGGGACCCGCCCCGGGGAGCTGTTTTTT	CASSRQGTRPGELFF
NA	TRBV4-1	TRBJ2-6	NA	TGCGCCAGCAGCGCCAGGACAGCCGGTAAATCTGGGGCCAACGTCCTGACTTTC	CASSARTAGKSGANVLTF
NA	TRBV2	TRBJ2-6	NA	TGTGCCAGCAGAGGCTTGCAAGGGGCCAACGTCCTGACTTTC	CASRGLQGANVLTF
few	TRBV29-1	TRBJ2-7	TRBD1	TGCAGCGTCCTAAGACAGGGACCCGAGCAGTACTTC	CSVLRQGPEQYF
NA	TRBV4-1	TRBJ1-2	TRBD1	TGCGCCAGCAGCCAAGGAACAGGGGATGGCTACACCTTC	CASSQGTGDGYTF
few	TRBV29-1	TRBJ2-2	NA	TGCAGCGTTGAATTGGTTCCCTTCACCGGGGAGCTGTTTTTT	CSVELVPFTGELFF
NA	TRBV5-1	TRBJ2-1	TRBD2	TGCGCCAGCAGCGTTAGCGGGAGTTCCTACAATGAGCAGTTCTTC	CASSVSGSSYNEQFF
once	TRBV5-1	TRBJ2-3	NA	TGCGCCAGCAGCTTAATGGATACGCAGTATTTT	CASSLMDTQYF
NA	TRBV30	TRBJ1-2	NA	TGTGCCTGGAGTTCAGGGGCAGGTGGCTACACCTTC	CAWSSGAGGYTF
NA	TRBV29-1	TRBJ1-5	NA	TGCAGCGTTGTGGACGGAGGGAATCAGCCCCAGCATTTT	CSVVDGGNQPQHF
NA	TRBV9	TRBJ2-1	NA	TGTGCCAGCAGCGCAGGGGCTGCAGCCAATGAGCAGTTCTTC	CASSAGAAANEQFF
NA	TRBV5-5	TRBJ2-5	NA	TGTGCCAGCAGCTTCTTCCGTCGGCGGGGAGAGGGTCAAGAGACCCAGTACTTC	CASSFFRRRGEGQETQYF
few	TRBV5-1	TRBJ1-5	TRBD1	TGCGCCAGCCGATTTGGGACAGGCCGCAATCAGCCCCAGCATTTT	CASRFGTGRNQPQHF
NA	TRBV29-1	TRBJ2-7	TRBD1	TGCAGCGGATCATCAGGGGGTTCGGGAGAGCAGTACTTC	CSGSSGGSGEQYF
NA	TRBV7-2	TRBJ1-2	NA	TGTGCCAGCGGGGGGAACGGACCTGCTAACTATGGCTACACCTTC	CASGGNGPANYGYTF
NA	TRBV28	TRBJ1-2	TRBD1	TGTGCCAGCAGAAAACAGGGGGGCATCGAGAGGGGCTACACCTTC	CASRKQGGIERGYTF
few	TRBV11-2	TRBJ2-1	NA	TGTGCCAGCAGCACAGATCGGGGCCCCAATGAGCAGTTCTTC	CASSTDRGPNEQFF
few	TRBV10-3	TRBJ2-7	TRBD2	TGTGCCATTCGGGGACTAGCGGGCCTGAGGTACGAGCAGTACTTC	CAIRGLAGLRYEQYF
NA	TRBV11-2	TRBJ2-3	NA	TGTGCCAGCAGCCCAGGGACTAGCACAGATACGCAGTATTTT	CASSPGTSTDTQYF
NA	TRBV11-2	TRBJ2-5	TRBD2	TGTGCCAGCAGCTCGCCGAAACTAGCGGGAGGCGAGACCCAGTACTTC	CASSSPKLAGGETQYF
NA	TRBV29-1	TRBJ1-1	NA	TGCAGCGCCGCGATGGTTGGTGGAGCTTTCTTT	CSAAMVGGAFF
few	TRBV28	TRBJ2-3	NA	TGTGCCAGCAGTTATGTAGGCACGCAGTATTTT	CASSYVGTQYF
once	TRBV7-9	TRBJ2-1	NA	TGTGCCAGCAGCTCTACTAGAAGCCCCTACAATGAGCAGTTCTTC	CASSSTRSPYNEQFF
NA	TRBV4-1	TRBJ1-1	NA	TGCGCCAGCAGCCAAGGGGGGAACAGTATGAACACTGAAGCTTTCTTT	CASSQGGNSMNTEAFF
few	TRBV5-6	TRBJ2-7	NA	TGTGCCAGCAGCCGAGTCGGCGAGCAGCAGTACTTC	CASSRVGEQQYF
NA	TRBV7-8	TRBJ1-2	NA	TGTGCCAGCAGCTTAGCGTCAGTCTATGGCTACACCTTC	CASSLASVYGYTF
few	TRBV29-1	TRBJ2-7	NA	TGCAGCGTGCGTAGGACAGTGGTAGATGAGCAGTACTTC	CSVRRTVVDEQYF
NA	TRBV5-6	TRBJ1-1	NA	TGTGCCAGCAGCCCTGGGCAGGAGGTCGGGACTTTCTTT	CASSPGQEVGTFF
NA	TRBV6-6	TRBJ2-5	TRBD2	TGTGCCAGCAGAATCCGGGGGGGCCTTCTCCAAGAGACCCAGTACTTC	CASRIRGGLLQETQYF
NA	TRBV29-1	TRBJ2-1	TRBD1	TGCAGCGTACGAAGGGACAGTACCTACAATGAGCAGTTCTTC	CSVRRDSTYNEQFF
NA	TRBV30	TRBJ2-1	TRBD2	TGTGCCTGGAGGCCGGGACTAGCCTTCTCCTACAATGAGCAGTTCTTC	CAWRPGLAFSYNEQFF
NA	TRBV7-9	TRBJ2-3	NA	TGTGCCAGCAGCTCTCCGGGACAACAGGGCAATACGCAGTATTTT	CASSSPGQQGNTQYF
few	TRBV6-6	TRBJ2-2	TRBD2	TGTGCCAGCAGGGCGAGCGGGGTGAACACCGGGGAGCTGTTTTTT	CASRASGVNTGELFF
NA	TRBV2	TRBJ2-5	TRBD2	TGTGCCAGCAAAGCGGGGCGGGAGGGCCTCGGAGAGACCCAGTACTTC	CASKAGREGLGETQYF
NA	TRBV2	TRBJ2-5	NA	TGTGCCAGCAGTGAAGCCAGCTCCCGAGAGACCCAGTACTTC	CASSEASSRETQYF
NA	TRBV2	TRBJ1-5	NA	TGTGCCAGCAGTGACCAGGTCCTTAGCAATCAGCCCCAGCATTTT	CASSDQVLSNQPQHF
few	TRBV7-8	TRBJ1-2	NA	TGTGCCAGCAGCTCCCCCCGCGGGGGCTGGACGGGCTACACCTTC	CASSSPRGGWTGYTF
NA	TRBV27	TRBJ1-1	NA	TGTGCCAGCAGTGTTCGAGCCGGAAGGAACACTGAAGCTTTCTTT	CASSVRAGRNTEAFF
NA	TRBV9	TRBJ2-1	TRBD2	TGTGCCAGCAGCGTAGCTTTGTCTAGCGGGAGTATGTTTTACAATGAGCAGTTCTTC	CASSVALSSGSMFYNEQFF
NA	TRBV30	TRBJ1-1	NA	TGTGCCTGGAGTATGTCCAGGAACACTGAAGCTTTCTTT	CAWSMSRNTEAFF
NA	TRBV2	TRBJ2-7	TRBD1	TGTGCCACTCACGGGACAGGGGGAAAGGTGGGCGAGCAGTACTTC	CATHGTGGKVGEQYF
NA	TRBV2	TRBJ1-5	NA	TGTGCCAGCAGTGAGAGCGACGGCAATCAGCCCCAGCATTTT	CASSESDGNQPQHF
NA	TRBV29-1	TRBJ1-5	NA	TGCAGCTACGGTGAATATAGCAATCAGCCCCAGCATTTT	CSYGEYSNQPQHF
NA	TRBV5-6	TRBJ2-3	NA	TGTGCCAGCACCCTGGGAGTCGAATCCTTCACAGATACGCAGTATTTT	CASTLGVESFTDTQYF
NA	TRBV6-5	TRBJ2-1	TRBD2	TGTGCCAGCAGTACAGCGGGATTGTTCAATGAGCAGTTCTTC	CASSTAGLFNEQFF
NA	TRBV29-1	TRBJ2-5	NA	TGCAGCGTTGTTAGGGAGCAAGAGACCCAGTACTTC	CSVVREQETQYF
few	TRBV6-4	TRBJ1-2	NA	TGTGCCAGCAGATACTTATCCAATAACTATGGCTACACCTTC	CASRYLSNNYGYTF
few	TRBV19	TRBJ2-1	NA	TGTGCCAGTAGTGTACAGCGGCCTGGCTCCTACAATGAGCAGTTCTTC	CASSVQRPGSYNEQFF
NA	TRBV28	TRBJ2-5	TRBD2	TGTGCCAGCAGTTGGACTAGCGACCAAGAGACCCAGTACTTC	CASSWTSDQETQYF
NA	TRBV2	TRBJ2-7	TRBD1	TGTGCCAGCAGTACCACACGACAGGGGGCCCACGAGCAGTACTTC	CASSTTRQGAHEQYF
NA	TRBV30	TRBJ2-3	NA	TGTGCCTGGAGGCTTACCCCAGATACGCAGTATTTT	CAWRLTPDTQYF
NA	TRBV9	TRBJ2-7	NA	TGTGCCAGCAGCGTAGGGTCCGTGGCAGGGAGCGAGCAGTACTTC	CASSVGSVAGSEQYF
few	TRBV5-6	TRBJ2-6	NA	TGTGCCAGCAGGGAGATTGGTTCTGGGGCCAACGTCCTGACTTTC	CASREIGSGANVLTF
NA	TRBV7-9	TRBJ2-7	TRBD2	TGTGCCAGCAGCTTGACTAGCGGCCCCTACGAGCAGTACTTC	CASSLTSGPYEQYF